This T cell receptor beta chain was identified in a study of cytomegalovirus exposure and HLA in healthy donors. Regarding the study as a whole: According to reports, the classifier identified cytomegalovirus status with high specificity and sensitivity. Most CMV-associated TCR beta chains were later found to appear HLA-restricted. HLA allele associations emerged for some 16,000 TCR beta sequences in a later analysis, at 0.05 false discovery rate.

A word on this clone: The antigen remains undetermined.

Everyone who donated was a healthy bone marrow donor. PCR was performed using 60 Vbeta and 13 Jbeta primers. Clones were sequenced by immunoSEQ multiplex PCR, and TCRdb holds only the in-frame ones, with some missing. The sample consists of 100,000 or so clones, about 76% of them appearing once. After removal of 5 bases from V and 5 bases from J, the junction contained 15 bases not matched to a gene. The CDR3 spans 17 residues. Germline CDR1 reads SGHRS; CDR2 reads YFSETQ. The chain couples TRBV5-1 to TRBJ1-4, with TRBD1 matching 7 bases. Material: PBMCs. The receptor comes from a woman in her forties in good health and CMV-seronegative. The CDR3 DNA reads as TGCGCCAGCAGAAGAGCCGGGCCCGGGACAGAAAATGAAAAACTGTTTTTT. Its protein product is CASRRAGPGTENEKLFF.